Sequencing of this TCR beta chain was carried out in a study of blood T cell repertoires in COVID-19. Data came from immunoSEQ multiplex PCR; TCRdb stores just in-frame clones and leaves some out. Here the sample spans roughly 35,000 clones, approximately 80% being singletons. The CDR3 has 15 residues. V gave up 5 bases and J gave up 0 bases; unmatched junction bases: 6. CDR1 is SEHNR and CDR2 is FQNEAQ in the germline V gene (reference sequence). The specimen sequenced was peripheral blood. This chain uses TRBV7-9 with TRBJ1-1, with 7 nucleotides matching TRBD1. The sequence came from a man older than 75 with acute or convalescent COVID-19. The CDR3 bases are TGTGCCAGCAGCCCCCGACAGGGCCTGAACACTGAAGCTTTCTTT. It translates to CASSPRQGLNTEAFF.